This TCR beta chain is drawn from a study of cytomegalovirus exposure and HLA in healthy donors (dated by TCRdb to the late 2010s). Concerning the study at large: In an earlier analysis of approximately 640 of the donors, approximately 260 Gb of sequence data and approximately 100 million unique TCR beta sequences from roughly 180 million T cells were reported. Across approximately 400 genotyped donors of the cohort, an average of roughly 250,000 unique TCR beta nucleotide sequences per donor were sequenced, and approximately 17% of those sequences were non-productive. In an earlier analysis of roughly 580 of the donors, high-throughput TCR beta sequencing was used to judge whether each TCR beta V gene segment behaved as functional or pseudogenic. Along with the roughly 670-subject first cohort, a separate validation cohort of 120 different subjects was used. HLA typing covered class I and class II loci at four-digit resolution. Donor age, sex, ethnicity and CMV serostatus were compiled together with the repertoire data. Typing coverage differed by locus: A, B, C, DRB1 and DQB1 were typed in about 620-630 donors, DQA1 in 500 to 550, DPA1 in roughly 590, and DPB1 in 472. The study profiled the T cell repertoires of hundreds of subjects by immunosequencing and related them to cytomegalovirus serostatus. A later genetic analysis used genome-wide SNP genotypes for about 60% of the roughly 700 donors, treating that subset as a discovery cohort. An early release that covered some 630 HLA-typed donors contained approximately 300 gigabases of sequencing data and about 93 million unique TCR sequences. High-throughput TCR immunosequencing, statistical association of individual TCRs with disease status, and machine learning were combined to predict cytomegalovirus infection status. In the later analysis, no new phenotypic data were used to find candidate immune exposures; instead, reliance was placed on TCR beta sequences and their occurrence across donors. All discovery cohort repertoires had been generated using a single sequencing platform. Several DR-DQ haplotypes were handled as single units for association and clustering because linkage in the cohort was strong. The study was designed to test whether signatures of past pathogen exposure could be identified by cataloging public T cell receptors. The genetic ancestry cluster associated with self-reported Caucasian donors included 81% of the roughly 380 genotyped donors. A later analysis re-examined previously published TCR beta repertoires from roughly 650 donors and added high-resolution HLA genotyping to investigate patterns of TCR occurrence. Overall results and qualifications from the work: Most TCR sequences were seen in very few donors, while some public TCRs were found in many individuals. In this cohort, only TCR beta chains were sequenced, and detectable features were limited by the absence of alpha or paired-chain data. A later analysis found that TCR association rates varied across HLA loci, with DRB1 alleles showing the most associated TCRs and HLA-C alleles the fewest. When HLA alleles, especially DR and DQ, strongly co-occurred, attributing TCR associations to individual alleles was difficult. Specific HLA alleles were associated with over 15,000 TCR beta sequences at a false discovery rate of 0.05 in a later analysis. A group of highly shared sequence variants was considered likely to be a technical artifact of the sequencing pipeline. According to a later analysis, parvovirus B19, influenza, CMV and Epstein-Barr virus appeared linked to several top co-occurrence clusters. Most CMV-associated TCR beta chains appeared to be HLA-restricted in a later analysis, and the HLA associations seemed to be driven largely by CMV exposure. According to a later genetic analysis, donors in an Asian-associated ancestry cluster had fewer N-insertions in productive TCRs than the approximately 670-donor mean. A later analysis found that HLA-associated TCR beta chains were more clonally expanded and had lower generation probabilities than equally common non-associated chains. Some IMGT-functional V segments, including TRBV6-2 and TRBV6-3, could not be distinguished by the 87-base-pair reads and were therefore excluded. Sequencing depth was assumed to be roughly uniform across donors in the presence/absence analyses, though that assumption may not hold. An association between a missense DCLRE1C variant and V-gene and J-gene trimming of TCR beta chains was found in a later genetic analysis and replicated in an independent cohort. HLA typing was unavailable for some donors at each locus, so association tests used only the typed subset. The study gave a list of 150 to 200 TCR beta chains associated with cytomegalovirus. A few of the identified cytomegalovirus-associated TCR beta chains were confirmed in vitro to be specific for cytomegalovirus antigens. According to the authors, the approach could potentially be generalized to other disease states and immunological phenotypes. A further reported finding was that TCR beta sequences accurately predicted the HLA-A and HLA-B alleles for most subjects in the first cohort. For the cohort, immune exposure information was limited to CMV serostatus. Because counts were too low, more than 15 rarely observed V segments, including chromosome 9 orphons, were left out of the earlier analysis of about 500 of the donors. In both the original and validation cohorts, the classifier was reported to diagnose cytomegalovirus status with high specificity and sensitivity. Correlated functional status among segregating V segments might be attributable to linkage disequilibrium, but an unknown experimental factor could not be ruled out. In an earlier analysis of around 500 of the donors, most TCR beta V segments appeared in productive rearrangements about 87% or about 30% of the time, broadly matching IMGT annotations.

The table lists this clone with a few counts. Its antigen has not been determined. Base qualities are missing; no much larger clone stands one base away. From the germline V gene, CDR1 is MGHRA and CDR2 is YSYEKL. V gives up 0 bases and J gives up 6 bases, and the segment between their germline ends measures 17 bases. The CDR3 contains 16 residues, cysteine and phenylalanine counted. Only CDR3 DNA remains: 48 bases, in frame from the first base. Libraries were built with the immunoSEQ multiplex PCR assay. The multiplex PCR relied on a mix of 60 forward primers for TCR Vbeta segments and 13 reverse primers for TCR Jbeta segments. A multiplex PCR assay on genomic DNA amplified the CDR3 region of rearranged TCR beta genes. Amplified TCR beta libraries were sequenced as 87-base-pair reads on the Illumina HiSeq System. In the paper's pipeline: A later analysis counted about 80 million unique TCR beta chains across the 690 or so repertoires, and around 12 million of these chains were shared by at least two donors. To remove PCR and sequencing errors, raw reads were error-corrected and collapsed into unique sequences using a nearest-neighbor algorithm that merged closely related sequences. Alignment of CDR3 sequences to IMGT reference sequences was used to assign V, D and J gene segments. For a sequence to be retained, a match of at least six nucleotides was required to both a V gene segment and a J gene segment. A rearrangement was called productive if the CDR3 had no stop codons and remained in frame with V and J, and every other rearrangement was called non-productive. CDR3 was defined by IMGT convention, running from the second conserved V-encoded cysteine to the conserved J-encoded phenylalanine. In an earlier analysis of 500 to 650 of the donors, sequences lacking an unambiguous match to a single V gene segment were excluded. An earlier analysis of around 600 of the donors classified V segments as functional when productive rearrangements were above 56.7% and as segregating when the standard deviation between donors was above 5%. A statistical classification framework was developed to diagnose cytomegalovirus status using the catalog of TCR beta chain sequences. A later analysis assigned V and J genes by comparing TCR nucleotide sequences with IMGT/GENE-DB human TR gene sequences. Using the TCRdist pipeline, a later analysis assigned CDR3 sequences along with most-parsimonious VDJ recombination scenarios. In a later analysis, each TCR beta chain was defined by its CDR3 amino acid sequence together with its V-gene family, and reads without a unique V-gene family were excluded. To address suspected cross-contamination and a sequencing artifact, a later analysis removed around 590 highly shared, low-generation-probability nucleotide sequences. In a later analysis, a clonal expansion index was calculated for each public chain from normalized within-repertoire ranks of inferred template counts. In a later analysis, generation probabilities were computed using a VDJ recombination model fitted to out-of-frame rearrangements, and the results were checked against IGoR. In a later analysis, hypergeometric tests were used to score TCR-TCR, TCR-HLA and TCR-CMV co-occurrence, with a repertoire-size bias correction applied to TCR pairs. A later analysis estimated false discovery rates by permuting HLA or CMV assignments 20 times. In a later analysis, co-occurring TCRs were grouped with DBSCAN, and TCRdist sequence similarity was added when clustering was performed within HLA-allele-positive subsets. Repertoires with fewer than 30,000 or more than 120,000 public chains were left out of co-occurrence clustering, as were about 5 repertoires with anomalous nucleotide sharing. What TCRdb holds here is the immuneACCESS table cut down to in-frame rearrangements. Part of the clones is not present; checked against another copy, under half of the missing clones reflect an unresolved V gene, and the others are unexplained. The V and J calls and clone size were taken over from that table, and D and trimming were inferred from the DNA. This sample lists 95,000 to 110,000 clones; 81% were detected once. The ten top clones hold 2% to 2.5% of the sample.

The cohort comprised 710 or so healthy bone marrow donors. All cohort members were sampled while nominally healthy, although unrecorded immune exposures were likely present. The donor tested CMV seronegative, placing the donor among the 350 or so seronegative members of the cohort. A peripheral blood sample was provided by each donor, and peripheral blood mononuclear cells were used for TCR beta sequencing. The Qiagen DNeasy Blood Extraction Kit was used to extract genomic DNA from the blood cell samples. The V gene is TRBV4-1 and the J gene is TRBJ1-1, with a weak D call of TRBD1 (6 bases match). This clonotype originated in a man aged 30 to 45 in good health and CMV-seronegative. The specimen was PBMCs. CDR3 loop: CASSQDPAGARAEAFF. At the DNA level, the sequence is TGCGCCAGCAGCCAAGACCCGGCAGGGGCGAGGGCTGAAGCTTTCTTT.